This T cell receptor (beta chain) was recorded in a study of Graves' ophthalmopathy and Graves' hyperthyroidism. Amplification targeted the TCR beta CDR3 regions, with RNA transcripts as the source material. First-round RT-PCR used HTBI primers; second-round multiplex PCR followed. TCRdb reanalysed the multiplex PCR reads using MiXCR and keeps one entry per CDR3 protein. The top ten hold about 6.6% of the sample, which has roughly 610,000 distinct CDR3 sequences, approximately 22% seen once. What was sequenced was peripheral blood. The sequence was obtained from a young woman with stable Graves' hyperthyroidism. Some clones in this sample may be carry-over from other donors' samples.

The CDR3 DNA reads as TGTGCCACCAGTGATCCATTGGGTAATGAAAAACTGTTTTTT. Translation gives CATSDPLGNEKLFF. The chain links TRBV24-1 to TRBJ1-4, with D unclear. This CDR3 has 14 residues. V lost 3 bases and J 4 bases, leaving 8 bases between the germline ends. Germline CDR1 is KGHDR and CDR2 is SFDVKD.